The 19 T cell receptor beta chains below all came from one sample that was sequenced in a study of cytomegalovirus exposure and HLA in healthy donors. This PCR relied on a set of 60 Vbeta primers and 13 Jbeta primers. Libraries were prepared by immunoSEQ multiplex PCR; TCRdb keeps only in-frame clonotypes and omits some of them. The sample includes over 150,000 clones, roughly 84% of them seen just once. The sample consisted of PBMCs. The receptor set was obtained from a man younger than 45 in good health and CMV-seropositive.

The gene calls are TRBV29-1 and TRBJ1-2, with D unresolved. Deletions cut 5 bases from V and 4 bases from J, with 11 bases between. CDR1 and CDR2 from the germline V gene are SQVTM and ANQGSEA. This CDR3 comprises 12 residues. In nucleotides, the CDR3 is TGCAGCGTTAAGCCGGGTACCTATGGCTACACCTTC. It translates to CSVKPGTYGYTF. Looking up the rest from reference TRBV29-1 and TRBJ1-2 gives the full variable domain: SAVISQKPSRDICQRGTSLTIQCQVDSQVTMMFWYRQQPGQSLTLIATANQGSEATYESGFVIDKFPISRPNLTFSTLTVSNMSPEDSSIYLCSVKPGTYGYTFGSGTRLTVV.

The gene calls are TRBV6-1 and TRBJ1-2, with D possibly TRBD1 on 5 matching bases. Trimming removed 2 bases from V and 4 bases from J, with 14 bases in between. Germline V gene lookup returns CDR1 MNHNS and CDR2 SASEGT. The CDR3 sequence is 15 residues long. The CDR3 DNA follows: TGTGCCAGCAGTGAATACAGGACGGCCTTCTATGGCTACACCTTC. Translated: CASSEYRTAFYGYTF.

The rearrangement joins TRBV4-1 to TRBJ1-1, with 7 nucleotides matching TRBD1. V gave up 0 bases and J gave up 5 bases; unmatched junction bases: 6. Looked up from germline, CDR1 is MGHRA and CDR2 is YSYEKL. There are 15 residues in the CDR3. CDR3 amino acids: CASSQDPRGLTEAFF. CDR3 DNA: TGCGCCAGCAGCCAAGATCCGAGGGGGCTGACTGAAGCTTTCTTT.

This chain links TRBV30 with TRBJ2-2, with 8 bases aligning to TRBD1. The germline CDR1 and CDR2 sequences are GTSNPN and SVGIG (reference sequence). CDR3 length: 15 amino acids. The V gene end was trimmed by 3 bases and the J gene end by 0 bases; junction bases not matched to a gene: 3. The CDR3 nucleotides read TGTGCCTGGAGCGCAGGGGGCGCGAACACCGGGGAGCTGTTTTTT. This codes for CAWSAGGANTGELFF.

The rearrangement uses TRBV7-2 and TRBJ2-5; D remains ambiguous. CDR3 size: 15 residues. Trimming left V 1 base short and J 0 bases short, with 9 bases between. CDR1 and CDR2 (germline): SGHTA, FQGNSA. CDR3 bases: TGTGCCAGCAGCTTAGTATCCCCCTACCAAGAGACCCAGTACTTC. Amino acids: CASSLVSPYQETQYF.

This clone was counted once. The genes are TRBV10-3 and TRBJ2-1, with unresolved D. Germline V gene data show CDR1 as ENHRY and CDR2 as SYGVKD. V was cut by 2 bases and J by 1 base, with 18 bases left in between. The CDR3 totals 18 residues. Here the CDR3 DNA reads TGTGCCATCAGTGAGCCGGCCCGGAGCGCCAGTTCCTACAATGAGCAGTTCTTC. It yields the protein CAISEPARSASSYNEQFF.

Concerning this clone: The same CDR3 can be traced to other DNA sequences in this sample. CDR3 sequence: CASSPTSRSSYEQYF. The CDR3 DNA sequence: TGTGCCAGCAGCCCCACTAGCCGTAGCTCCTACGAGCAGTACTTC. This chain uses TRBV14 with TRBJ2-7; D perhaps matches TRBD2 (6 bases). Between the trimmed V and J ends, which lost 4 bases and 0 bases, there was a span of 13 bases. CDR1 is SGHDN and CDR2 is FVKESK in the germline V gene. This CDR3 contains 15 residues.

This rearrangement joins TRBV7-6 to TRBJ2-2; D gene uncertain. This CDR3 contains 14 residues. The V gene's germline CDR1 is SGHVS and CDR2 FNYEAQ. V dropped 1 base and J dropped 1 base, with 4 bases sitting between them. DNA of the CDR3: TGTGCCAGCAGCTTAGACGGGAACACCGGGGAGCTGTTTTTT. As protein: CASSLDGNTGELFF.

V is TRBV2 and J is TRBJ2-7, with D tentatively TRBD1 (6 bases). This CDR3 region has 13 residues. The V end was cut by 2 bases, the J end by 4 bases, with 9 bases between. CDR1 SNHLY and CDR2 FYNNEI come from the germline V gene. CDR3 protein: CASSEIQGYEQYF. The CDR3 DNA follows: TGTGCCAGCAGTGAAATACAGGGATACGAGCAGTACTTC.

The chain carries TRBV19 and TRBJ1-2; perhaps TRBD1 as D (5 bases). V lost 3 bases and J 8 bases, leaving 10 bases between the germline ends. The CDR3 totals 12 residues. Germline V gives CDR1 LNHDA, CDR2 SQIVND (reference sequence). DNA for the CDR3: TGTGCCAGTAGTATCGGGGGGGAAGGCTACACCTTC. This sequence encodes CASSIGGEGYTF.

The chain recombines TRBV5-1 with TRBJ2-1, with D perhaps matching TRBD2 (5 bases). Germline CDR1 and CDR2: SGHRS and YFSETQ. The germline V and J ends were trimmed by 2 bases and 6 bases, with 12 bases remaining between them. The CDR3 has 14 amino acids. CDR3 DNA sequence: TGCGCCAGCAGCTTCCAGGACTTAACCAATGAGCAGTTCTTC. This sequence encodes CASSFQDLTNEQFF.

This clone has just one count. The gene calls are TRBV7-9 and TRBJ2-1; weak D call: TRBD2 (5 bases). There are 16 residues in the CDR3. The V gene's germline CDR1 is SEHNR and CDR2 FQNEAQ (reference sequence). Trimming took 1 base from V and 4 from J, leaving 14 bases between them. CDR3 region: CASSLGSSRRYNEQFF. CDR3 in DNA: TGTGCCAGCAGCTTAGGTTCTAGCAGGAGATACAATGAGCAGTTCTTC. The full variable domain, in which reference TRBV7-9 and TRBJ2-1 provide the parts outside the CDR3, is DTGVSQNPRHKITKRGQNVTFRCDPISEHNRLYWYRQTLGQGPEFLTYFQNEAQLEKSRLLSDRFSAERPKGSFSTLEIQRTEQGDSAMYLCASSLGSSRRYNEQFFGPGTRLTVL.

The genes are TRBV19 and TRBJ2-1; TRBD2 agrees at 9 bases. Germline V gene sequence: CDR1 LNHDA, CDR2 SQIVND (reference sequence). The CDR3 spans 15 residues. With 5 bases clipped from V and 5 bases from J, the junction kept 7 bases outside the gene matches. CDR3 coding DNA: TGTGCCAGTAGTTTGGCTAGCGGGGCGAACAATGAGCAGTTCTTC. Translated, it gives CASSLASGANNEQFF.

V gene TRBV7-9 combines with J gene TRBJ2-5; 10 bases fit TRBD1. CDR1 and CDR2 (germline): SEHNR, FQNEAQ (reference sequence). V gave up 5 bases and J gave up 5 bases; unmatched junction bases: 8. The CDR3 has 15 amino acids. The CDR3 reads CASSKTGGPLETQYF. The CDR3 DNA is TGTGCCAGCAGCAAGACAGGGGGCCCGTTGGAGACCCAGTACTTC.

The CDR3 nucleotides are TGCGCCAGCGCAGAGGGTGAAGAGCAGTACTTC. It is translated as CASAEGEEQYF. This chain connects TRBV5-1 to TRBJ2-7; D might be TRBD2 (5 bases). The CDR3 sequence is 11 residues long. Germline V gives CDR1 SGHRS, CDR2 YFSETQ. V was clipped by 7 bases and J by 7 bases, with 12 bases between them.

V and J are TRBV4-2 and TRBJ2-1; maybe TRBD2 (6 bases). This CDR3 comprises 15 residues. Germline assignment: CDR1 LGHNA and CDR2 YNFKEQ. V lost 4 bases and J 2 bases, leaving 12 bases between the germline ends. CDR3 loop: CASSPHRGAYNEQFF. CDR3 in DNA: TGTGCCAGCAGCCCCCACCGCGGGGCCTACAATGAGCAGTTCTTC.

This clone was seen a few times. V usage is TRBV6-5 and J usage is TRBJ2-7; 8 bases are a match to TRBD1. Germline V gene data show CDR1 as MNHEY and CDR2 as SVGAGI. This CDR3 spans 12 amino acids. V lost 5 bases and J lost 8; bases outside the gene matches: 5. The CDR3 sequence: CASSPTGEKQYV. DNA of the CDR3: TGTGCCAGCAGTCCGACAGGGGAGAAGCAGTACGTC.

The chain has TRBV14 and TRBJ2-3; TRBD1 matches at 12 bases. Trimming removed 3 bases from V and 4 bases from J; junction bases left unmatched: 8. The CDR3 loop spans 17 amino acids. CDR1 is SGHDN and CDR2 is FVKESK in the germline V gene. The CDR3 nucleotides read TGTGCCAGCAGCCATTCCACCGGGACAGGGGGCGCAGATACGCAGTATTTT. Residues: CASSHSTGTGGADTQYF.

This clone has a handful of counts. The rearrangement uses TRBV27 and TRBJ1-2; D uncertain. This CDR3 has 15 residues. With 0 bases removed from V and 6 bases from J, the gap between germline ends came to 14 bases. Per germline, CDR1 MNHEY and CDR2 SMNVEV (reference sequence). CDR3 amino acids: CASSLSLQSRDGYTF. CDR3 coding DNA: TGTGCCAGCAGTTTATCGCTCCAATCACGCGATGGCTACACCTTC.